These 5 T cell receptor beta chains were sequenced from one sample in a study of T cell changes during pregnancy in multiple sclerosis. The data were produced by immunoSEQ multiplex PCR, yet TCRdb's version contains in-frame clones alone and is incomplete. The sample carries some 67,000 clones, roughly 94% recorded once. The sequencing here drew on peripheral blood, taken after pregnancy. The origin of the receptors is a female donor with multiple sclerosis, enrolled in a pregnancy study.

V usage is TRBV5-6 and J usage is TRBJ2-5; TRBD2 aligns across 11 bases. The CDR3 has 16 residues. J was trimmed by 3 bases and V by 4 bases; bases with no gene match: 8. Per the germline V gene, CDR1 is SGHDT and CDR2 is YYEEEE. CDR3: CASSRLAGLREETQYF. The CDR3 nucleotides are TGTGCCAGCAGCCGACTAGCGGGACTGAGAGAAGAGACCCAGTACTTC.

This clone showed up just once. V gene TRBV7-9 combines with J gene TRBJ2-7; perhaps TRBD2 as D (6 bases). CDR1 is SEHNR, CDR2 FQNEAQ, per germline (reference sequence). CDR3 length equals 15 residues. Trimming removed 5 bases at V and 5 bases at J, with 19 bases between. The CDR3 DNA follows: TGTGCCAGCAGCCCATGGGACTCCGTAGAGCACGAGCAGTACTTC. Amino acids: CASSPWDSVEHEQYF.

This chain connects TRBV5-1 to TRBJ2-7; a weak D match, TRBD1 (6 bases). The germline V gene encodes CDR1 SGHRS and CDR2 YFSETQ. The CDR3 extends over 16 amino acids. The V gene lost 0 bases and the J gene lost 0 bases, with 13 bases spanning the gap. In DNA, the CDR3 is TGCGCCAGCAGCTTGGGGTGGCAGGACAGCTCCTACGAGCAGTACTTC. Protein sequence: CASSLGWQDSSYEQYF.

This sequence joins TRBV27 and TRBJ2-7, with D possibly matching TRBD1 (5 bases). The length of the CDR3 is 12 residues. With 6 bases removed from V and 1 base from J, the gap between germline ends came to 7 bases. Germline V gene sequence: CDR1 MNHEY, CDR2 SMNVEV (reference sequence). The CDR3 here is CASRGASYEQYF. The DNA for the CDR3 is TGTGCCAGCAGAGGGGCTTCCTACGAGCAGTACTTC.

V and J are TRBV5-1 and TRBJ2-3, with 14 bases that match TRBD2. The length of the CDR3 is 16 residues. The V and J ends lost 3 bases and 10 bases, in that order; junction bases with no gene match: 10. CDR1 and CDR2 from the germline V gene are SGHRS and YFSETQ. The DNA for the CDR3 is TGCGCCAGCAGCTCAGGGACTAGCGGGAGAGAAGTGGCGCAGTATTTT. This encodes CASSSGTSGREVAQYF.